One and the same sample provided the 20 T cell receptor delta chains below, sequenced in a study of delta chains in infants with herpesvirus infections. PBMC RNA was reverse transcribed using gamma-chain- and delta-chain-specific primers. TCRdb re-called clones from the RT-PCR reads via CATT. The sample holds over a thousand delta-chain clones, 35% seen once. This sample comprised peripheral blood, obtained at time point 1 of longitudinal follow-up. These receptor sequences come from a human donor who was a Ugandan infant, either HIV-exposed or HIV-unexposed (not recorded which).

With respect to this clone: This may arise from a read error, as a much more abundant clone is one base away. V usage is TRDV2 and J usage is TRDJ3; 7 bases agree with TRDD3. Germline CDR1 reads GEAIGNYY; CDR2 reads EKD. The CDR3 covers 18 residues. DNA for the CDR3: TGTGCCTGTGACACCGGCTGGGGGTTCTCCTGGGACGCCCGACAGATGTTTTTC. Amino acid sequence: CACDTGWGFSWDARQMFF.

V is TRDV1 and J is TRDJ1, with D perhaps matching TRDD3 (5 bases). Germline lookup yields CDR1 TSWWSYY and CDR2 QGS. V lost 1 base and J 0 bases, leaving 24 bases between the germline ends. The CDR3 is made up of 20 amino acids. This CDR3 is CALGEPSAFEGAKYTDKLIF. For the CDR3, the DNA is TGTGCTCTTGGGGAACCCTCTGCGTTTGAGGGGGCTAAGTACACCGATAAACTCATCTTT.

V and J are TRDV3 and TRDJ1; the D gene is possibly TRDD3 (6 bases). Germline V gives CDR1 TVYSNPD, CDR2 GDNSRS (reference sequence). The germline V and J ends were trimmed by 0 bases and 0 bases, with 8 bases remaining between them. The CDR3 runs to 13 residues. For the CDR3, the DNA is TGTGCCTTTAGGTGGGGGTACACCGATAAACTCATCTTT. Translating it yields CAFRWGYTDKLIF.

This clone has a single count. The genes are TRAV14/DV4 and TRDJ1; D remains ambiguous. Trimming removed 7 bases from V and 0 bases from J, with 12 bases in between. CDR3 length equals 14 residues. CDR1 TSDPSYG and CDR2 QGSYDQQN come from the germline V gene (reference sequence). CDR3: CAMTVPQYTDKLIF. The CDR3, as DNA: TGTGCAATGACAGTACCCCAGTACACCGATAAACTCATCTTT.

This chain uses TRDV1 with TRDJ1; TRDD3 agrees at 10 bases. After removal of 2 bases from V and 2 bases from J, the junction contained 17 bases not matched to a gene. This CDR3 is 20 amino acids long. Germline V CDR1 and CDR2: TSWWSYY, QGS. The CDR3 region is CALGEALLVTGGWGTDKLIF. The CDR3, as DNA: TGTGCTCTTGGGGAAGCTCTCCTCGTTACTGGGGGATGGGGGACCGATAAACTCATCTTT.

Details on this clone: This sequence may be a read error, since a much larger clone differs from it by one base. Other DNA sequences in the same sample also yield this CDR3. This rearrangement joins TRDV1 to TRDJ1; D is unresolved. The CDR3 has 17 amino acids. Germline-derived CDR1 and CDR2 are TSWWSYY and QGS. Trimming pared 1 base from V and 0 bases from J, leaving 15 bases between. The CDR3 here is CALGEPRPSTYTDKLIF. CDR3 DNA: TGTGCTCTTGGGGAACCCCGGCCCTCCACGTACACCGATAAACTCATCTTT.

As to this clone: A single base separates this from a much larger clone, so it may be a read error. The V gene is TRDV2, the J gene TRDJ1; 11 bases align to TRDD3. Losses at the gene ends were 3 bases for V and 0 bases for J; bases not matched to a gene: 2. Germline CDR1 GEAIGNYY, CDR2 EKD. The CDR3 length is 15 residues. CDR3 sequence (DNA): TGTGCCTGTGACCCCTGGGGGATACACACCGATAAACTCATCTTT. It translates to CACDPWGIHTDKLIF.

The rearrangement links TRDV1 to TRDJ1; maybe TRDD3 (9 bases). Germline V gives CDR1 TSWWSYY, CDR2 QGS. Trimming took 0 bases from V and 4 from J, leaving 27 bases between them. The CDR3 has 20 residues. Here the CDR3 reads CALGELSTSYGGYYGDKLIF. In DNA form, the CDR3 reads TGTGCTCTTGGGGAACTTTCCACTTCCTACGGGGGATACTATGGCGATAAACTCATCTTT.

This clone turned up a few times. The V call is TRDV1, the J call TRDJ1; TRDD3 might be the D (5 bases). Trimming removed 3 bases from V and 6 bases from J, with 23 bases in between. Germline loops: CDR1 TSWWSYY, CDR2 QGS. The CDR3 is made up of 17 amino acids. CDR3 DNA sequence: TGTGCTCTTGGGGAGACTTCACTATACGACCCTGGAAATAAACTCATCTTT. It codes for CALGETSLYDPGNKLIF.

CDR3 bases: TGTGCTCTTGGGGAACTATCCCCGTATTTGGGGGATCAGGGCGATAAACTCATCTTT. Its protein product is CALGELSPYLGDQGDKLIF. The rearrangement uses TRDV1 and TRDJ1; 8 nucleotides line up with TRDD3. The CDR3 is made up of 19 amino acids. Germline V gene lookup returns CDR1 TSWWSYY and CDR2 QGS. The J segment lost 4 bases and the V segment lost 0 bases, leaving 16 bases of the junction unmatched.

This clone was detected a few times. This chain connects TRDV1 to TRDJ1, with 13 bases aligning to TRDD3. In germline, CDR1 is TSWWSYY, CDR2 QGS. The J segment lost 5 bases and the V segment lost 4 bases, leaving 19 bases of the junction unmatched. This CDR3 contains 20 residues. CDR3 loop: CALGGNVQLITGGYDDKLIF. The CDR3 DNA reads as TGTGCTCTTGGGGGCAACGTCCAGCTTATTACTGGGGGATACGATGATAAACTCATCTTT.

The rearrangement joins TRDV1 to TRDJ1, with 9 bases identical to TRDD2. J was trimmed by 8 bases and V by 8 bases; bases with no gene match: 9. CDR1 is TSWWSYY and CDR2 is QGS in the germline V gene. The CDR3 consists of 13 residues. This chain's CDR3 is CALLLPTNRKLIF. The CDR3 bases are TGTGCTCTTCTCCTTCCTACAAACCGAAAACTCATCTTT.

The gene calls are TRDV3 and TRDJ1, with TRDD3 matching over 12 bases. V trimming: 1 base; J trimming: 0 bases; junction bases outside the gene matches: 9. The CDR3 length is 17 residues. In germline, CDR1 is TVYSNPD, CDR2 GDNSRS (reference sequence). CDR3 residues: CAFILYWGIPHTDKLIF. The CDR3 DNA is TGTGCCTTTATACTTTACTGGGGGATACCCCACACCGATAAACTCATCTTT. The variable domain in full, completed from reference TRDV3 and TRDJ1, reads CDKVTQSSPDQTVASGSEVVLLCTYDTVYSNPDLFWYRIRPDYSFQFVFYGDNSRSEGADFTQGRFSVKHILTQKAFHLVISPVRTEDSATYYCAFILYWGIPHTDKLIFGKGTRVTVEP.

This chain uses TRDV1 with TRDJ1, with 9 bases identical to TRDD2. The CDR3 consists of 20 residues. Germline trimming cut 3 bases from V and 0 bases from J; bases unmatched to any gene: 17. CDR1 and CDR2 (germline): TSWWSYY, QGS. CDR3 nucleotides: TGTGCTCTTGGGGATAACGGACCTTCCTACGAACTGGGGTACACCGATAAACTCATCTTT. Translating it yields CALGDNGPSYELGYTDKLIF.

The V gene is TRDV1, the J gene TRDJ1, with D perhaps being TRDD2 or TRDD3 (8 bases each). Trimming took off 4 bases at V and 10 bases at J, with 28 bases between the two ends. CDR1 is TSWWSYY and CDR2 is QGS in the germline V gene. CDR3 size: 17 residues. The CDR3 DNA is TGTGCTCTTGGGGTACTTCCTACGGGGGGGATAAGGCCAGGACTCATCTTT. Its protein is CALGVLPTGGIRPGLIF.

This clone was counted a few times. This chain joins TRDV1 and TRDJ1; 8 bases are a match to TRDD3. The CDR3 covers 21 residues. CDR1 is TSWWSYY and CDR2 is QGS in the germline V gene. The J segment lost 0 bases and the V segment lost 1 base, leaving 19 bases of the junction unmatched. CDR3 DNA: TGTGCTCTTGGGGAACATTCCCTGCGGGGGGATATAGGGGTGTACACCGATAAACTCATCTTT. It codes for CALGEHSLRGDIGVYTDKLIF.

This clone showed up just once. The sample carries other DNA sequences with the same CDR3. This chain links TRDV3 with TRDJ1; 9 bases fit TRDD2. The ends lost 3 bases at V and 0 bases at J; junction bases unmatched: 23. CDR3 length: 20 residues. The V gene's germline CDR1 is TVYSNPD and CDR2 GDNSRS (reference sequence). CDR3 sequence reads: CAFRLPTLGGINRDTDKLIF. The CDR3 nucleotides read TGTGCCTTCCGCCTTCCTACTCTAGGGGGAATTAATCGGGACACCGATAAACTCATCTTT.

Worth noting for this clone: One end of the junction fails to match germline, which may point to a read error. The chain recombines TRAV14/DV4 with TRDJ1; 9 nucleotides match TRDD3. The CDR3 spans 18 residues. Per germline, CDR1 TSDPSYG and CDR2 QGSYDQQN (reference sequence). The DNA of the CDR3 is TGTGCAATGAGAGAGAGTTCCTACTGCAGGGGGGATACCGGTAAACTCATCTTT. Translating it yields CAMRESSYCRGDTGKLIF.

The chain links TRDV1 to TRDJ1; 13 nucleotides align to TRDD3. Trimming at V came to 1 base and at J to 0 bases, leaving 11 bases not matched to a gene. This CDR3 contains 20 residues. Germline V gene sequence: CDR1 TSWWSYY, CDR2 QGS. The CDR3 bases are TGTGCTCTTGGGGAACGGTCGTTCACTGGGGGATACGGGTACACCGATAAACTCATCTTT. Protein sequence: CALGERSFTGGYGYTDKLIF.

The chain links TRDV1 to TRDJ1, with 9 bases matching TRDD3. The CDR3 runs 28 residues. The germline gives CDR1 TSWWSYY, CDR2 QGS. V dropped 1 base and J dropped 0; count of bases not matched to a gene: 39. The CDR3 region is CALGEQRSVLRRNSGWGIAGEYTDKLIF. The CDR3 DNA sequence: TGTGCTCTTGGGGAACAAAGGAGTGTCCTACGGCGTAACTCAGGCTGGGGGATTGCCGGCGAATACACCGATAAACTCATCTTT.